This TCR beta chain was sequenced during a study of T cell repertoires in cytomegalovirus infection. Study background: Both a matching HLA type and CMV infection were indicated by public TCR beta signatures.

TCRdb reprocessed the reads via MiXCR and lists one record per CDR3 protein. The sample comprises over 300,000 distinct CDR3 sequences, approximately 9.5% of which are singletons, and roughly 4.5% rests with the top ten. The CDR3 is 15 amino acids. The V end was cut by 0 bases, the J end by 13 bases, with 16 bases between. In germline, CDR1 is LGHNA, CDR2 YSLEER. Many counts were recorded for this clonotype. The sequenced sample consisted of PBMCs. This sequence was found in a human donor in good health (CMV status not recorded). Some clones in this sample may be carry-over from other donors' samples. J is TRBJ1-6 and V is TRBV4-3; unclear D gene. In DNA form, the CDR3 reads TGCGCCAGCAGCCAAGAGAACAGTCCTACTGGGCCCCTCCACTTT. This translates into CASSQENSPTGPLHF.